A single sample gave rise to the 8 T cell receptor beta chains below, sequenced in a study of blood T cell repertoires in COVID-19. Libraries were prepared by immunoSEQ multiplex PCR; TCRdb keeps only in-frame clonotypes and omits some of them. The data contain over 350,000 clones, around 89% of them singletons. The sequenced material came from peripheral blood. Every receptor here comes from a woman younger than 45 with acute or convalescent COVID-19.

The chain couples TRBV18 to TRBJ1-4; 7 bases line up with TRBD1. CDR1 and CDR2 from the germline V gene are KGHSH and LQKENI. The CDR3 runs 16 residues. The J segment lost 10 bases and the V segment lost 4 bases, leaving 15 bases of the junction unmatched. DNA of the CDR3: TGTGCCAGCTCACTCAACCAGGGGGGACAGTTGCGAAAACTGTTTTTT. Amino acids: CASSLNQGGQLRKLFF. The entire variable domain, with the rest obtained from reference TRBV18 and TRBJ1-4, is as follows: NAGVMQNPRHLVRRRGQEARLRCSPMKGHSHVYWYRQLPEEGLKFMVYLQKENIIDESGMPKERFSAEFPKEGPSILRIQQVVRGDSAAYFCASSLNQGGQLRKLFFGSGTQLSVL.

The chain links TRBV6-5 to TRBJ2-5, with D perhaps matching TRBD2 (5 bases). Germline CDR1 and CDR2: MNHEY and SVGAGI. V lost 8 bases and J 2 bases, leaving 15 bases between the germline ends. The CDR3 spans 14 residues. CDR3 residues: CASLVGGRQETQYF. CDR3 sequence (DNA): TGTGCCAGCTTGGTAGGAGGCAGGCAAGAGACCCAGTACTTC.

The chain couples TRBV6-5 to TRBJ2-7, with 7 bases fitting TRBD1. Germline-derived CDR1 and CDR2 are MNHEY and SVGAGI. Unmatched junction bases numbered 4, after V lost 0 bases and J lost 2 bases. The CDR3 sequence is 15 residues long. CDR3 nucleotides: TGTGCCAGCAGTTACTCAGGGACAGTTACCTACGAGCAGTACTTC. It codes for CASSYSGTVTYEQYF.

This chain joins TRBV6-1 and TRBJ2-5; tentative D call: TRBD1 (6 bases). V was shortened by 0 bases and J by 5 bases, with 13 bases between the two germline ends. The CDR3 has 15 residues. In germline, CDR1 is MNHNS, CDR2 SASEGT. The CDR3 loop is CASSEARYREETQYF. The CDR3 DNA reads TGTGCCAGCAGTGAAGCGCGGTACAGGGAGGAGACCCAGTACTTC.

The V and J genes are TRBV19 and TRBJ2-6; D gene uncertain. Trimming shortened V by 7 bases and J by 0 bases, and 16 bases separated the two germline ends. The CDR3 sequence is 17 residues long. Germline assignment: CDR1 LNHDA and CDR2 SQIVND (reference sequence). DNA for the CDR3: TGTGCCAGTATGATGGAACAGAGAAGCTCTGGGGCCAACGTCCTGACTTTC. Translated: CASMMEQRSSGANVLTF.

About this clone: The same CDR3 is also encoded by other DNA sequences in this sample. The CDR3 loop is CASSLGTANEKLFF. The CDR3 DNA follows: TGCGCCAGCAGCTTGGGGACAGCAAATGAAAAACTGTTTTTT. The rearrangement uses TRBV5-1 and TRBJ1-4; weak D call: TRBD1 (6 bases). The CDR3 has 14 residues. CDR1 and CDR2 (germline): SGHRS, YFSETQ. V lost 0 bases and J 5 bases, leaving 8 bases between the germline ends. Full variable domain (outside the CDR3, taken from reference TRBV5-1 and TRBJ1-4): KAGVTQTPRYLIKTRGQQVTLSCSPISGHRSVSWYQQTPGQGLQFLFEYFSETQRNKGNFPGRFSGRQFSNSRSEMNVSTLELGDSALYLCASSLGTANEKLFFGSGTQLSVL.

The chain carries TRBV19 and TRBJ1-1; 10 bases are a match to TRBD1. Per the germline V gene, CDR1 is LNHDA and CDR2 is SQIVND (reference sequence). The CDR3 spans 15 residues. J gave up 7 bases and V 7 bases, and 12 bases lay outside the gene matches. Here the CDR3 reads CASIKPGTGADEAFF. In DNA form, the CDR3 reads TGTGCCAGTATCAAACCCGGGACAGGGGCTGATGAAGCTTTCTTT.

The chain links TRBV14 to TRBJ2-5; TRBD1 is a possible D gene (6 bases). The CDR3 is 17 residues long. The V gene's germline CDR1 is SGHDN and CDR2 FVKESK. Trimming stripped 3 bases from V and 5 bases from J, with 22 bases between. In nucleotides, the CDR3 is TGTGCCAGCAGCCAGCCCAGAGGAACAGGGTCGTTGGAGACCCAGTACTTC. Protein product: CASSQPRGTGSLETQYF. Combining the CDR3 with reference TRBV14 and TRBJ2-5 gives the whole variable domain EAGVTQFPSHSVIEKGQTVTLRCDPISGHDNLYWYRRVMGKEIKFLLHFVKESKQDESGMPNNRFLAERTGGTYSTLKVQPAELEDSGVYFCASSQPRGTGSLETQYFGPGTRLLVL.